These T cell receptor beta chains were read from a single sample in a study of T cells in Graves' hyperthyroidism and ophthalmopathy. One entry per CDR3 protein results from TCRdb running MiXCR on the multiplex PCR reads. The sample has fewer than 450,000 distinct CDR3 sequences, under 20% seen once; the top ten hold 35% to 50%. The sequencing input was blood. The receptors here all came from a man younger than 35 with Graves' ophthalmopathy. Each CDR3 is given with its conserved first and last residue. Each record gives: clone size, V gene, J gene, D gene, CDR3 DNA, CDR3 protein. The D gene is left open where the match is weak. Size is omitted from some rows. Given values are once, few, many or a class for expanded clones.

clone size: -; V gene: TRBV12-3/TRBV12-4; J gene: TRBJ2-5; D gene: -; CDR3 DNA: TGTGCCAGCACGCCGGGACAACAAGAGACCCAGTACTTC; CDR3 protein: CASTPGQQETQYF
clone size: few; V gene: TRBV12-3/TRBV12-4; J gene: TRBJ1-2; D gene: -; CDR3 DNA: TGTGCCAGCAGTTTTCAGGGCGGTGCTAACTATGGCTACACCTTC; CDR3 protein: CASSFQGGANYGYTF
clone size: many; V gene: TRBV5-1; J gene: TRBJ2-7; D gene: -; CDR3 DNA: TGCGCCAGCAGCTACAATAGCGGTAGCTCCTACGAGCAGTACTTC; CDR3 protein: CASSYNSGSSYEQYF
clone size: many; V gene: TRBV7-2; J gene: TRBJ1-4; D gene: -; CDR3 DNA: TGTGCCAGCACCCCGGGGGGCCTGGCCGCTAATGAAAAACTGTTTTTT; CDR3 protein: CASTPGGLAANEKLFF
clone size: -; V gene: TRBV6-6; J gene: TRBJ2-7; D gene: TRBD2; CDR3 DNA: TGTGCCAGCACTACTAGCGGCTTGAGGTGGTCCTACGAGCAGTACTTC; CDR3 protein: CASTTSGLRWSYEQYF
clone size: many; V gene: TRBV27; J gene: TRBJ2-7; D gene: TRBD2; CDR3 DNA: TGTGCCAGCAGCTATACCGGGACTAGCGGGGGGGGATCCTACGAGCAGTACTTC; CDR3 protein: CASSYTGTSGGGSYEQYF
clone size: -; V gene: TRBV24-1; J gene: TRBJ1-5; D gene: -; CDR3 DNA: TGTGCCACCAATCAAGCGAGCAATCAGCCCCAGCATTTT; CDR3 protein: CATNQASNQPQHF
clone size: many; V gene: TRBV7-9; J gene: TRBJ2-3; D gene: -; CDR3 DNA: TGTGCCAGCAGCTTAGGGGAGAGTAGTACGCAGTATTTT; CDR3 protein: CASSLGESSTQYF
clone size: many; V gene: TRBV12-3/TRBV12-4; J gene: TRBJ2-7; D gene: -; CDR3 DNA: TGTGCCAGCAGTTTAGGGACAGCACACTACGAGCAGTACTTC; CDR3 protein: CASSLGTAHYEQYF
clone size: few; V gene: TRBV5-6; J gene: TRBJ2-7; D gene: -; CDR3 DNA: TGTGCCAGCTTCGGGTGGGGGCACGAGCAGTACTTC; CDR3 protein: CASFGWGHEQYF
clone size: many; V gene: TRBV7-2; J gene: TRBJ2-5; D gene: -; CDR3 DNA: TGTGCCAGCCGTCACGGGGGGCTCCAAGAGACCCAGTACTTC; CDR3 protein: CASRHGGLQETQYF
clone size: few; V gene: TRBV20-1; J gene: TRBJ1-2; D gene: -; CDR3 DNA: TGCAGTGCTTCCCCCACCCCCGTCCCTTATGGCTACACCTTC; CDR3 protein: CSASPTPVPYGYTF
clone size: -; V gene: TRBV19; J gene: TRBJ1-1; D gene: -; CDR3 DNA: TGTGCCAGTAGTTTCCCGGGACTTACGAACACTGAAGCTTTCTTT; CDR3 protein: CASSFPGLTNTEAFF
clone size: few; V gene: TRBV7-2; J gene: TRBJ2-3; D gene: -; CDR3 DNA: TGTGCCAGCAGCTTGAGGACGGGGACTACAGATACGCAGTATTTT; CDR3 protein: CASSLRTGTTDTQYF
clone size: many; V gene: TRBV12-3/TRBV12-4; J gene: TRBJ1-1; D gene: -; CDR3 DNA: TGTGCCAGCAGTTCCCCTTGGAGGGTAAGGGCGAACACTGAAGCTTTCTTT; CDR3 protein: CASSSPWRVRANTEAFF
clone size: many; V gene: TRBV5-1; J gene: TRBJ2-7; D gene: -; CDR3 DNA: TGCGCCAGCAGCGGGACGGAACGGACCTACGAGCAGTACTTC; CDR3 protein: CASSGTERTYEQYF
clone size: -; V gene: TRBV2; J gene: TRBJ1-1; D gene: -; CDR3 DNA: TGTGCCAGCAGTGGTGCGGGGGGGCCGGCTTTCTTT; CDR3 protein: CASSGAGGPAFF
clone size: -; V gene: TRBV2; J gene: TRBJ2-2; D gene: TRBD1; CDR3 DNA: TGTGCCAGCAGTCGGACAGGGGAAAACACCGGGGAGCTGTTTTTT; CDR3 protein: CASSRTGENTGELFF
clone size: many; V gene: TRBV7-6; J gene: TRBJ1-1; D gene: TRBD1; CDR3 DNA: TGTGCCAGCAGCTTCGGGACAGGGGCATCGAGCACTGAAGCTTTCTTT; CDR3 protein: CASSFGTGASSTEAFF
clone size: few; V gene: TRBV19; J gene: TRBJ1-5; D gene: -; CDR3 DNA: TGTGCCAGTAGTATCGTCAGGGACGTCAATCAGCCCCAGCATTTT; CDR3 protein: CASSIVRDVNQPQHF
clone size: -; V gene: TRBV28; J gene: TRBJ1-6; D gene: -; CDR3 DNA: TGTGCCAGCAGTTTTGACAGGAATAATTCACCCCTCCACTTT; CDR3 protein: CASSFDRNNSPLHF
clone size: many; V gene: TRBV20-1; J gene: TRBJ1-1; D gene: TRBD1; CDR3 DNA: TGCAGTGCCAAAGGGGGCCCCACTGAAGCTTTCTTT; CDR3 protein: CSAKGGPTEAFF
clone size: -; V gene: TRBV5-4; J gene: TRBJ2-5; D gene: -; CDR3 DNA: TGTGCCAGCAGCTTGTTAACTAGTAGAGAGACCCAGTACTTC; CDR3 protein: CASSLLTSRETQYF
clone size: -; V gene: TRBV11-2; J gene: TRBJ2-1; D gene: -; CDR3 DNA: TGTGCCAGCAGCCCAAATTTCGGCTTAAATGAGCAGTTCTTC; CDR3 protein: CASSPNFGLNEQFF
clone size: many; V gene: TRBV24-1; J gene: TRBJ2-1; D gene: -; CDR3 DNA: TGTGCCACCAGTGACGGCGGATTCTCCTACAATGAGCAGTTCTTC; CDR3 protein: CATSDGGFSYNEQFF
clone size: -; V gene: TRBV27; J gene: TRBJ2-3; D gene: -; CDR3 DNA: TGTGCCAGCAGTTTACGGTCGGATACCTGGGGCGCAGATACGCAGTATTTT; CDR3 protein: CASSLRSDTWGADTQYF
clone size: -; V gene: TRBV20-1; J gene: TRBJ1-2; D gene: -; CDR3 DNA: TGCAGTGCTAGAGATCGACTTCGGTTGGACGGCTACACCTTC; CDR3 protein: CSARDRLRLDGYTF
clone size: many; V gene: TRBV2; J gene: TRBJ2-3; D gene: -; CDR3 DNA: TGTGCCAGCAAAAGGGGCACAGATACGCAGTATTTT; CDR3 protein: CASKRGTDTQYF
clone size: -; V gene: TRBV5-6; J gene: TRBJ2-7; D gene: -; CDR3 DNA: TGTACCAGCAGCTCCAACGAGCAGTACTTC; CDR3 protein: CTSSSNEQYF
clone size: many; V gene: TRBV2; J gene: TRBJ2-7; D gene: TRBD1; CDR3 DNA: TGTGCCAGCAGCCCGGGACAGTGGGGTTACGAGCAGTACTTC; CDR3 protein: CASSPGQWGYEQYF
clone size: -; V gene: TRBV5-1; J gene: TRBJ1-1; D gene: -; CDR3 DNA: TGTGCCAGCAGCGTAGGTCCAGAGACGAACACTGAAGCTTTCTTT; CDR3 protein: CASSVGPETNTEAFF
clone size: -; V gene: TRBV19; J gene: TRBJ2-2; D gene: -; CDR3 DNA: TGTGCCAGTAGTATAGATCATTCGGGTCGGCCTGGGGGTACCGGGGAGCTGTTTTTT; CDR3 protein: CASSIDHSGRPGGTGELFF
clone size: -; V gene: TRBV2; J gene: TRBJ2-1; D gene: TRBD1; CDR3 DNA: TGTGCCGGCCGGACAGGGGGCCACAATGAGCAGTTCTTC; CDR3 protein: CAGRTGGHNEQFF
clone size: many; V gene: TRBV7-2; J gene: TRBJ2-7; D gene: -; CDR3 DNA: TGTGCCAGCAGTCTTCACTACGAGCAGTACTTC; CDR3 protein: CASSLHYEQYF
clone size: few; V gene: TRBV29-1; J gene: TRBJ2-3; D gene: -; CDR3 DNA: TGCAGCGTTGTATCACTACTCGGGGATACGCAGTATTTT; CDR3 protein: CSVVSLLGDTQYF
clone size: many; V gene: TRBV5-5; J gene: TRBJ2-6; D gene: -; CDR3 DNA: TGTGCCAGCAGCTCTCTTGCGTCTGGGGCCAACGTCCTGACTTTC; CDR3 protein: CASSSLASGANVLTF
clone size: few; V gene: TRBV12-3/TRBV12-4; J gene: TRBJ1-4; D gene: -; CDR3 DNA: TGTGCCAGCAGTTTAGTCGGGGATTATGGCGAAAAACTGTTTTTT; CDR3 protein: CASSLVGDYGEKLFF
clone size: -; V gene: TRBV12-3/TRBV12-4; J gene: TRBJ2-1; D gene: TRBD2; CDR3 DNA: TGTGCCTGTAGCGGGAGTCCCGGTAATGAGCAGTTCTTC; CDR3 protein: CACSGSPGNEQFF
clone size: few; V gene: TRBV24-1; J gene: TRBJ2-5; D gene: -; CDR3 DNA: TGTGCCACCAGTGATGGACATCAAGAGACCCAGTACTTC; CDR3 protein: CATSDGHQETQYF
clone size: -; V gene: TRBV5-4; J gene: TRBJ2-1; D gene: TRBD1; CDR3 DNA: TGTGCCAGCAGCTTGGCGGTTTTAAGGGCAGGGGGTTTCAATGAGCAGTTCTTC; CDR3 protein: CASSLAVLRAGGFNEQFF
clone size: many; V gene: TRBV11-2; J gene: TRBJ2-7; D gene: -; CDR3 DNA: TGTGCCAGCAGCTTTGGCAGGGTCCGCGAGCAGTACTTC; CDR3 protein: CASSFGRVREQYF
clone size: -; V gene: TRBV20-1; J gene: TRBJ2-7; D gene: -; CDR3 DNA: TGCAGTGCTAGTAGTACAGAGAGCTCCTACGAGCAGTACTTC; CDR3 protein: CSASSTESSYEQYF
clone size: few; V gene: TRBV13; J gene: TRBJ1-5; D gene: -; CDR3 DNA: TGTGCCAGCAGCTTAGGGGGACGTAGCAATCAGCCCCAGCATTTT; CDR3 protein: CASSLGGRSNQPQHF
clone size: few; V gene: TRBV6-1; J gene: TRBJ2-7; D gene: -; CDR3 DNA: TGTGCCAGCAGTTCTAAGGGGGCCTACGAGCAGTACTTC; CDR3 protein: CASSSKGAYEQYF
clone size: many; V gene: TRBV7-9; J gene: TRBJ1-4; D gene: -; CDR3 DNA: TGTGCCAGCAGCTTCCCGGCGGTCGGAGATGAAAAACTGTTTTTT; CDR3 protein: CASSFPAVGDEKLFF
clone size: many; V gene: TRBV28; J gene: TRBJ2-3; D gene: TRBD1; CDR3 DNA: TGTGCCAGCAGCGCCGGGACAGATATATGGAGCACAGATACGCAGTATTTT; CDR3 protein: CASSAGTDIWSTDTQYF
clone size: -; V gene: TRBV28; J gene: TRBJ1-1; D gene: -; CDR3 DNA: TGTGCCGGGGCCGGGAAAGGTGGAGCTTTCTTT; CDR3 protein: CAGAGKGGAFF
clone size: -; V gene: TRBV28; J gene: TRBJ2-7; D gene: TRBD1; CDR3 DNA: TGTGCCAGCAGTCGCCCCGGGACAGTAGACCCCCACGAGCAGTACTTC; CDR3 protein: CASSRPGTVDPHEQYF
clone size: many; V gene: TRBV11-2; J gene: TRBJ1-1; D gene: -; CDR3 DNA: TGTGCCAGCAGCTTAGTCAGGGTGAAGGGAACTGAAGCTTTCTTT; CDR3 protein: CASSLVRVKGTEAFF
clone size: -; V gene: TRBV27; J gene: TRBJ1-1; D gene: -; CDR3 DNA: TGTGCCAGCAGGGGATGGGGCGCAGAGATGAACACTGAAGCTTTCTTT; CDR3 protein: CASRGWGAEMNTEAFF
clone size: -; V gene: TRBV29-1; J gene: TRBJ1-2; D gene: -; CDR3 DNA: TGCAGCGTTGAAAGGAACAGAGGAACTAACTATGGCTACACCTTC; CDR3 protein: CSVERNRGTNYGYTF
clone size: once; V gene: TRBV4-2; J gene: TRBJ2-3; D gene: TRBD2; CDR3 DNA: TGTGCCAGCAGCCAAGGGGGCGGGGGGGCCGAGGATACGCAGTATTTT; CDR3 protein: CASSQGGGGAEDTQYF
clone size: -; V gene: TRBV20-1; J gene: TRBJ2-3; D gene: -; CDR3 DNA: TGCAGTGCTAGCGAATTACAGGGGACTAGCACAGATACGCAGTATTTT; CDR3 protein: CSASELQGTSTDTQYF